These 7 T cell receptor beta chains were all obtained from the same sample, sequenced in a study of blood T cell repertoires in COVID-19. Using immunoSEQ multiplex PCR, the repertoire was profiled, and TCRdb retains in-frame clones only, with some absent. Among fewer than 700,000 clones listed, 85% to 90% were seen once. The specimen was peripheral blood. The receptors here all came from a woman aged 50 to 60 with COVID-19, enrolled during active disease.

This clone was observed a few times. V usage is TRBV12-5 and J usage is TRBJ1-5; D not certain. The CDR3 totals 12 residues. Germline CDR1 reads LGHNT; CDR2 reads FRNRAP. V was shortened by 1 base and J by 9 bases, with 7 bases between the two germline ends. The CDR3 DNA reads TGTGCTAGTGGTTTGGGCGATGGGCCCCAGCATTTT. This translates into CASGLGDGPQHF. Together with reference TRBV12-5 and TRBJ1-5, the CDR3 gives the full variable domain: DARVTQTPRHKVTEMGQEVTMRCQPILGHNTVFWYRQTMMQGLELLAYFRNRAPLDDSGMPKDRFSAEMPDATLATLKIQPSEPRDSAVYFCASGLGDGPQHFGDGTRLSIL.

Points on this clone: At the DNA level, this CDR3 is encoded by other sequences in the same sample as well. The chain is built from TRBV18 and TRBJ2-7; 11 bases map to TRBD1. Germline V CDR1 and CDR2: KGHSH, LQKENI. With V trimmed by 6 bases and J by 4 bases, 5 bases remained unmatched. CDR3 length: 14 amino acids. The CDR3 DNA reads as TGTGCCAGCTCGCCAGGGACAGGGGGATACGAGCAGTACTTC. This translates into CASSPGTGGYEQYF. The full variable domain, completed using reference TRBV18 and TRBJ2-7, is NAGVMQNPRHLVRRRGQEARLRCSPMKGHSHVYWYRQLPEEGLKFMVYLQKENIIDESGMPKERFSAEFPKEGPSILRIQQVVRGDSAAYFCASSPGTGGYEQYFGPGTRLTVT.

This sequence joins TRBV5-1 and TRBJ2-7, with D possibly being TRBD1 (8 bases). The CDR3 is made up of 15 amino acids. Germline V gives CDR1 SGHRS, CDR2 YFSETQ. The V and J ends lost 6 bases and 2 bases respectively, with 18 bases between them. The CDR3 DNA is TGCGCCAGCACGGGGGGAGGGACAGGACCCTACGAGCAGTACTTC. Encoded protein: CASTGGGTGPYEQYF.

The CDR3 here is CASSETGKGNTEAFF. CDR3 DNA: TGCGCCAGCAGCGAAACGGGGAAGGGGAACACTGAAGCTTTCTTT. The chain carries TRBV5-1 and TRBJ1-1; unclear D gene. The CDR3 is 15 amino acids. From germline, CDR1 is SGHRS and CDR2 YFSETQ. The germline V and J ends were trimmed by 4 bases and 1 base, with 14 bases remaining between them.

The V gene is TRBV2, the J gene TRBJ2-3; 8 positions match TRBD1. V dropped 0 bases and J dropped 1; count of bases not matched to a gene: 3. CDR1 and CDR2 from the germline V gene are SNHLY and FYNNEI. The CDR3 runs 16 residues. The CDR3 reads CASSEARTGRTDTQYF. The CDR3 coding sequence is TGTGCCAGCAGTGAAGCCCGGACAGGGCGCACAGATACGCAGTATTTT.

The chain has TRBV27 and TRBJ1-5; 7 bases are shared with TRBD1. With 6 bases clipped from V and 2 bases from J, the junction kept 7 bases outside the gene matches. The CDR3 contains 15 residues. Germline assignment: CDR1 MNHEY and CDR2 SMNVEV (reference sequence). CDR3 DNA: TGTGCCAGCAGAACACGAGGGACAGGCAATCAGCCCCAGCATTTT. Its translation is CASRTRGTGNQPQHF.

V gene TRBV27 combines with J gene TRBJ2-5; 7 bases are a match to TRBD1. Germline loops: CDR1 MNHEY, CDR2 SMNVEV (reference sequence). V dropped 5 bases and J dropped 1; count of bases not matched to a gene: 10. This CDR3 region has 16 residues. The CDR3 nucleotides read TGTGCCAGCAGTCCCAGACAGGGATGGGGCCAAGAGACCCAGTACTTC. Amino acids: CASSPRQGWGQETQYF.